Many counts were recorded for the clone carrying this T cell receptor beta chain. Its antigen remains unidentified. Germline V lookup: CDR1 LGHNA, CDR2 YNFKEQ. The CDR3 has 14 residues. V was clipped by 4 bases and J by 6 bases, with 14 bases between them. The source of the sample is a study of T-cell reconstitution after alpha-beta-depleted transplantation in children. Notes on the study in general: Expanded graft clones, several hundred of them, were reportedly the source of alpha-beta T cells about two months after transplant. At one year after transplant, newly produced T cells mostly accounted for T-cell counts and diversity. There were some patients whose high TCRbeta diversity at day 60 came from surviving recipient T cells and thymic progenitors.

This sample's TCRbeta library carried unique molecular identifier barcodes. One entry per CDR3 protein, called by TCRdb with MiXCR from the PCR reads. The sample lists about 1,000,000 distinct CDR3 sequences, about 29% seen once, with over 25% in the top ten. Source: PBMCs, mostly from graft donor cells, taken 360 days after TCRalphabeta/CD19-depleted stem cell transplant. V and J are TRBV4-2 and TRBJ2-3, with a weak D call TRBD2 (5 bases). The origin of this receptor is a boy younger than two who had a stem cell transplant for SCID, so the T cells may come from the graft donor. The CDR3 sequence: CASSLDSLTDTQYF. In DNA, the CDR3 is TGTGCCAGCAGCCTGGACTCCCTCACGGATACGCAGTATTTT.